This entry lists 30 T cell receptor beta chains sequenced from one sample in a study of vaccination effects on CD4 cells after COVID-19. No antigen has been assigned to these receptors. CD4+ T cells specific for antigen were expanded with viral peptide pools by the ViraFEST assay before sequencing. Following culture for around 10 days, CD4+ T cells were isolated. Each participant was administered two doses of either the BNT162b2 or the mRNA-1273 vaccine. The repertoire was sequenced with immunoSEQ multiplex PCR; TCRdb's copy has only in-frame clones and lacks some. The data contain some 70,000 clones, about 80% of them seen just once; the ten biggest clones take up 0.95% to 1.5%. The sample here was CD4+ T cells from PBMCs cultured with HCoV-229E spike peptides, taken after COVID-19 vaccination. These receptors were collected from a human donor who received a COVID-19 vaccine.

The table lists this clone with a count of one. This rearrangement joins TRBV5-1 to TRBJ1-4; D is ambiguous. There are 16 residues in the CDR3. Germline-derived CDR1 and CDR2 are SGHRS and YFSETQ. Deletions cut 0 bases from V and 6 bases from J, with 15 bases between. Here the CDR3 DNA reads TGCGCCAGCAGCTTGGCGCCAAAAGATAGGGATGAAAAACTGTTTTTT. Protein product: CASSLAPKDRDEKLFF. Based on the CDR3 plus reference TRBV5-1 and TRBJ1-4, the full variable domain is KAGVTQTPRYLIKTRGQQVTLSCSPISGHRSVSWYQQTPGQGLQFLFEYFSETQRNKGNFPGRFSGRQFSNSRSEMNVSTLELGDSALYLCASSLAPKDRDEKLFFGSGTQLSVL.

This clone has only a few counts. V gene TRBV6-1 combines with J gene TRBJ1-4, with a possible D match to TRBD1 (6 bases). The CDR3 length is 14 residues. Looked up from germline, CDR1 is MNHNS and CDR2 is SASEGT. V dropped 3 bases and J dropped 6 bases, with 11 bases sitting between them. CDR3 loop: CASSEQQGYEKLFF. The CDR3 nucleotides read TGTGCCAGCAGTGAGCAGCAGGGGTATGAAAAACTGTTTTTT.

The chain has TRBV30 and TRBJ1-1; tentative D call: TRBD1 (5 bases). Trimming shortened V by 2 bases and J by 10 bases, and 11 bases separated the two germline ends. Germline-derived CDR1 and CDR2 are GTSNPN and SVGIG (reference sequence). The length of the CDR3 is 11 residues. CDR3: CAWSREGVAFF. CDR3 DNA sequence: TGTGCCTGGAGTAGAGAAGGGGTAGCTTTCTTT.

In DNA, the CDR3 is TGCGCCAGCAGCCAAGAGTTTAGGGACCGCCAGTACTTC. This gives the protein CASSQEFRDRQYF. The chain carries TRBV4-3 and TRBJ2-4; D might be TRBD1 or TRBD2, each matching 5 bases. The CDR3 contains 13 residues. V lost 0 bases, J lost 13 bases, and 13 bases lay in between. Germline assignment: CDR1 LGHNA and CDR2 YSLEER.

V is TRBV19 and J is TRBJ2-4, with D unclear. From germline, CDR1 is LNHDA and CDR2 SQIVND (reference sequence). The V end lost 1 base, the J end lost 8 bases, and 12 bases lay between the germline ends. This CDR3 region has 14 residues. The chain's CDR3 is CASSIGRNTDIQYF. The CDR3 DNA reads TGTGCCAGTAGTATAGGACGGAATACCGACATTCAGTACTTC.

The chain combines TRBV6-5 with TRBJ2-7, with a weak D call TRBD1 (6 bases). Looked up from germline, CDR1 is MNHEY and CDR2 is SVGAGI. Deletions cut 5 bases from V and 6 bases from J, with 14 bases between. The CDR3 runs to 13 residues. The CDR3 here is CASSQKRGSEQYV. In DNA, the CDR3 is TGTGCCAGCAGTCAAAAGAGGGGGTCCGAGCAGTACGTC.

The chain links TRBV18 to TRBJ2-3, with D unresolved. This CDR3 is built from 16 residues. Looked up from germline, CDR1 is KGHSH and CDR2 is LQKENI. Deletions cut 2 bases from V and 0 bases from J, with 12 bases between. CDR3 nucleotides: TGTGCCAGCTCACCATTTCAGGAGACTAGCACAGATACGCAGTATTTT. Amino acids: CASSPFQETSTDTQYF. The complete variable domain, with remaining parts taken from reference TRBV18 and TRBJ2-3, reads NAGVMQNPRHLVRRRGQEARLRCSPMKGHSHVYWYRQLPEEGLKFMVYLQKENIIDESGMPKERFSAEFPKEGPSILRIQQVVRGDSAAYFCASSPFQETSTDTQYFGPGTRLTVL.

This clone was observed a handful of times. The chain combines TRBV27 with TRBJ1-2; D call uncertain. This CDR3 region has 14 residues. CDR1 MNHEY and CDR2 SMNVEV come from the germline V gene (reference sequence). Trimming pared 2 bases from V and 0 bases from J, leaving 7 bases between. The CDR3 reads CASSLRPTNYGYTF. The CDR3 nucleotides read TGTGCCAGCAGTTTAAGACCAACTAACTATGGCTACACCTTC.

V and J are TRBV7-8 and TRBJ2-1, with D possibly being TRBD2 (6 bases). CDR1 is SGHVS and CDR2 is FQNEAQ in the germline V gene. The CDR3 spans 15 residues. The V gene lost 5 bases and the J gene lost 3 bases, with 14 bases spanning the gap. The CDR3 loop reads CASSKWDSGYNEQFF. The CDR3 nucleotides are TGTGCCAGCAGCAAATGGGATAGCGGCTACAATGAGCAGTTCTTC.

The V gene is TRBV18, the J gene TRBJ1-2; 7 positions agree with TRBD1. This CDR3 has 12 amino acids. Germline loops: CDR1 KGHSH, CDR2 LQKENI. With 3 bases clipped from V and 6 bases from J, the junction kept 1 base outside the gene matches. CDR3 amino acids: CASSPGTDGYTF. CDR3 coding DNA: TGTGCCAGCTCACCCGGGACAGATGGCTACACCTTC.

This rearrangement joins TRBV10-3 to TRBJ2-1; D unresolved. Trimming pared 0 bases from V and 10 bases from J, leaving 7 bases between. The CDR3 sequence is 12 residues long. Germline CDR1 is ENHRY and CDR2 is SYGVKD. The CDR3 nucleotides read TGTGCCATCAGTGAGTCTGGAAGCGAGCAGTTCTTC. As protein: CAISESGSEQFF.

This clone was picked up one time. This rearrangement joins TRBV28 to TRBJ1-4, with a tentative D call TRBD1 (5 bases). The germline V and J ends were trimmed by 7 bases and 0 bases, with 12 bases remaining between them. Germline CDR1 MDHEN, CDR2 SYDVKM. The CDR3 length is 15 residues. DNA for the CDR3: TGTGCCAGCATGGGGACGATCGCAACTAATGAAAAACTGTTTTTT. Its translation: CASMGTIATNEKLFF.

The rearrangement uses TRBV3-1 (or the pseudogene TRBV3-2) and TRBJ2-7; D possibly uses TRBD1 or TRBD2 (5 bases each). The V and J ends lost 6 bases and 3 bases respectively, with 18 bases between them. Germline V lookup: CDR1 LGHDT, CDR2 YNNKEL (reference sequence). The CDR3 spans 15 residues. CDR3 protein: CASSSDWGRDYEQYV. CDR3 nucleotide sequence: TGTGCCAGCAGTTCGGACTGGGGACGAGACTACGAGCAGTACGTC.

The V and J genes are TRBV7-2 and TRBJ2-3; the match to TRBD2 covers 15 bases. Germline CDR1 reads SGHTA; CDR2 reads FQGNSA. This CDR3 region has 16 residues. V trimming: 5 bases; J trimming: 6 bases; junction bases outside the gene matches: 6. CDR3 sequence: CASSLGLAGGLDTQYF. CDR3 nucleotides: TGTGCCAGCAGCCTGGGACTAGCGGGGGGATTGGATACGCAGTATTTT.

The rearrangement joins TRBV18 to TRBJ2-5; D tentatively fits TRBD1 or TRBD2 (5 bases each). There are 17 residues in the CDR3. The V and J ends lost 1 base and 5 bases respectively, with 20 bases between them. The V gene's germline CDR1 is KGHSH and CDR2 LQKENI. The CDR3 here is CASSPLPGAGRSETQYF. CDR3 bases: TGTGCCAGCTCACCACTCCCCGGGGCAGGACGTTCGGAGACCCAGTACTTC.

The V gene is TRBV14, the J gene TRBJ1-1, with 7 bases that match TRBD1. Germline lookup yields CDR1 SGHDN and CDR2 FVKESK. The CDR3 extends over 14 amino acids. J lost 4 bases, V lost 4 bases, and 6 bases had no gene match. The CDR3 sequence is CASSRKQGSTEAFF. In DNA, the CDR3 is TGTGCCAGCAGCCGCAAACAGGGGAGCACTGAAGCTTTCTTT.

V is TRBV15 and J is TRBJ1-6, with D tentatively TRBD1 (5 bases). This CDR3 is 14 amino acids long. Per germline, CDR1 LNHNV and CDR2 YYDKDF (reference sequence). The V and J ends lost 0 bases and 10 bases respectively, with 10 bases between them. The CDR3 spells CATSRDPGSSPLHF. In DNA, the CDR3 is TGTGCCACCAGCAGAGATCCAGGGAGCTCACCCCTCCACTTT. The variable domain in full, with the rest retrieved from reference TRBV15 and TRBJ1-6, is DAMVIQNPRYQVTQFGKPVTLSCSQTLNHNVMYWYQQKSSQAPKLLFHYYDKDFNNEADTPDNFQSRRPNTSFCFLDIRSPGLGDTAMYLCATSRDPGSSPLHFGNGTRLTVT.

This clone was found a few times. CDR3 loop: CASSVRQGVIYEQFF. In nucleotides, the CDR3 is TGTGCCAGCTCAGTTCGACAGGGGGTTATCTATGAGCAGTTCTTC. The chain combines TRBV18 with TRBJ2-1; 9 nucleotides match TRBD1. V gave up 5 bases and J gave up 8 bases; unmatched junction bases: 10. CDR3 length equals 15 residues. Germline CDR1 reads KGHSH; CDR2 reads LQKENI.

Here the CDR3 reads CATMPRGTYEQYV. For the CDR3, the DNA is TGTGCCACCATGCCGAGGGGAACCTACGAGCAGTACGTC. This chain uses TRBV6-5 with TRBJ2-7; D may be TRBD1 or TRBD2 (5 bases each). The CDR3 has 13 residues. V lost 10 bases and J lost 2, with 15 bases in between. Germline V gene sequence: CDR1 MNHEY, CDR2 SVGAGI.

The chain recombines TRBV5-5 with TRBJ1-2; no clear D. The CDR3 contains 13 residues. Trimming cost V 0 bases and J 8 bases, with 11 bases left between them. From germline, CDR1 is SGHKS and CDR2 YYEKEE (reference sequence). DNA of the CDR3: TGTGCCAGCAGCTTGGCCAAGGATGGGGGCTACACCTTC. Translating gives CASSLAKDGGYTF.

The V call is TRBV7-2, the J call TRBJ2-3; maybe TRBD1 (6 bases). The CDR3 extends over 15 amino acids. Germline V gives CDR1 SGHTA, CDR2 FQGNSA. V lost 4 bases, J lost 3 bases, and 14 bases lay in between. CDR3 nucleotides: TGTGCCAGCAGCTCCCAGGGGCGCGGAACAGATACGCAGTATTTT. Amino acid sequence: CASSSQGRGTDTQYF.

The chain is built from TRBV19 and TRBJ1-1, with a possible D match to TRBD1 (6 bases). CDR1 is LNHDA, CDR2 SQIVND, per germline (reference sequence). CDR3 length: 16 amino acids. Trimming pared 10 bases from V and 4 bases from J, leaving 25 bases between. In nucleotides, the CDR3 is TGTGCCACCCAACGCCTGGGGGGGGCAAAGGGCACTGAAGCTTTCTTT. Protein: CATQRLGGAKGTEAFF.

This clone was observed a handful of times. The J gene is TRBJ2-2, the V gene TRBV5-1, with D possibly TRBD1 on 5 matching bases. V lost 3 bases and J 0 bases, leaving 6 bases between the germline ends. Germline V gene lookup returns CDR1 SGHRS and CDR2 YFSETQ. The CDR3 runs 14 residues. CDR3 sequence: CASSSTANTGELFF. The CDR3 DNA reads TGCGCCAGCAGCTCGACAGCGAACACCGGGGAGCTGTTTTTT. The full variable domain, its missing parts supplied by reference TRBV5-1 and TRBJ2-2, is KAGVTQTPRYLIKTRGQQVTLSCSPISGHRSVSWYQQTPGQGLQFLFEYFSETQRNKGNFPGRFSGRQFSNSRSEMNVSTLELGDSALYLCASSSTANTGELFFGEGSRLTVL.

V and J are TRBV7-2 and TRBJ2-6; TRBD1 might be the D (6 bases). V lost 6 bases and J 0 bases, leaving 9 bases between the germline ends. In germline, CDR1 is SGHTA, CDR2 FQGNSA. This CDR3 region has 15 residues. CDR3 amino acids: CASSTGFSGANVLTF. The DNA for the CDR3 is TGTGCCAGCAGTACAGGGTTCTCTGGGGCCAACGTCCTGACTTTC.

The chain has TRBV6-5 and TRBJ1-2, with 7 bases that match TRBD1. The CDR3 covers 14 residues. Germline trimming cut 6 bases from V and 5 bases from J; bases unmatched to any gene: 9. Germline V CDR1 and CDR2: MNHEY, SVGAGI. Written as DNA, the CDR3 is TGTGCCAGCAGAGAGACAGGGATCGGTTATGGCTACACCTTC. It codes for CASRETGIGYGYTF.

This clone was recorded once. The V and J genes are TRBV5-6 and TRBJ2-5, with a possible D match to TRBD1 (6 bases). Trimming removed 4 bases at V and 5 bases at J, with 6 bases between. This CDR3 comprises 11 residues. CDR1 is SGHDT and CDR2 is YYEEEE in the germline V gene. In DNA, the CDR3 is TGTGCCAGCAGCAGGGGGGAGACCCAGTACTTC. Encoded protein: CASSRGETQYF.

This clone was observed a few times. The gene calls are TRBV4-1 and TRBJ1-5, with unresolved D. The CDR3 is 15 residues long. Germline CDR1 reads MGHRA; CDR2 reads YSYEKL. V was cut by 4 bases and J by 5 bases, with 15 bases left in between. Here the CDR3 DNA reads TGCGCCAGCAGCCTTGAAGGGCAGCGTTATCAGCCCCAGCATTTT. Encoded protein: CASSLEGQRYQPQHF.

The chain has TRBV7-2 and TRBJ2-1; D perhaps matches TRBD2 (6 bases). V gave up 0 bases and J gave up 12 bases, with 21 bases separating them. CDR1 is SGHTA, CDR2 FQGNSA, per germline. CDR3 size: 16 residues. The CDR3 loop is CASSLAGGAPTNRQFF. The CDR3 nucleotides are TGTGCCAGCAGCTTAGCGGGGGGAGCCCCGACTAATCGGCAGTTCTTC.

The V call is TRBV12-3 or TRBV12-4, the J call TRBJ1-2; no clear D. The CDR3 runs to 13 residues. Deletions cut 2 bases from V and 6 bases from J, with 10 bases between. The CDR3: CASSLKRVDGYTF. CDR3 coding DNA: TGTGCCAGCAGTTTAAAAAGGGTGGATGGCTACACCTTC.

There are a few counts of this clone. J is TRBJ1-1 and V is TRBV13; weak D call: TRBD1 (5 bases). The CDR3 consists of 15 residues. Germline lookup yields CDR1 PRHDT and CDR2 FYEKMQ (reference sequence). V was shortened by 5 bases and J by 6 bases, with 19 bases between the two germline ends. CDR3 residues: CASSLRRRVGSEAFF. CDR3 DNA: TGTGCCAGCAGCCTACGACGCAGGGTGGGGTCTGAAGCTTTCTTT.